The TCR beta chain described here comes from a study of blood T cell repertoires in COVID-19. On the study more broadly: Some COVID-19 samples were acute and others convalescent; all came from the United States, Italy and Spain. T cells, B-cell-depleted T cells, or PBMCs provided the cDNA or gDNA that served as material.

The CDR3 totals 16 residues. With 1 base clipped from V and 8 bases from J, the junction kept 7 bases outside the gene matches. The germline V gene has CDR1 SGDLS and CDR2 YYNGEE. This clone was counted once. In the authors' workflow: By means of reference gene primer amplification, nucleated cell counts were estimated. The repertoire was sequenced with immunoSEQ multiplex PCR; TCRdb's copy has only in-frame clones and lacks some. That table is the source of V, J and clone size, and D and trimming were worked out from the DNA. In the table there are 85,000 to 95,000 clones, around 89% of which are singletons.

The clonotype originates from a man aged 60 to 75 with acute or convalescent COVID-19. Specimen: peripheral blood. The chain combines TRBV9 with TRBJ2-1; 12 nucleotides line up with TRBD2. As DNA, the CDR3 is TGTGCCAGCAGCGTATCTAGCGGGGGGGTTCCCCATGAGCAGTTCTTC. Protein sequence: CASSVSSGGVPHEQFF.